One T cell receptor (beta chain) is described in this entry. The sample belongs to a study of blood T cell repertoires in COVID-19. Original data processing: Amplification of reference gene primers provided the estimated nucleated cell counts. Repertoires were generated with immunoSEQ multiplex PCR, while TCRdb's copy carries only in-frame clones and drops some. That table is the source of V, J and clone size, and D and trimming were worked out from the DNA. The repertoire includes about 190,000 clones, roughly 91% of them detected once, and 4% to 5% sits in the top ten. Trimming removed 1 base from V and 3 bases from J; junction bases left unmatched: 3. CDR1 MNHNS and CDR2 SASEGT come from the germline V gene. This CDR3 has 14 amino acids.

The V gene is TRBV6-1, the J gene TRBJ2-7, with 7 bases lining up with TRBD1. The origin of this receptor is a human donor in a cohort sampled during active COVID-19. Sequenced input: peripheral blood. The CDR3 loop reads CASSEVGQHYEQYF. For the CDR3, the DNA is TGTGCCAGCAGTGAAGTGGGACAGCACTACGAGCAGTACTTC.